A single sample gave rise to the 30 T cell receptor beta chains below, sequenced in a study of PD-L1 blockade in urothelial cancer. Stated time point: peripheral blood 6 weeks after treatment start. The repertoire was sequenced with immunoSEQ multiplex PCR; TCRdb's copy has only in-frame clones and lacks some. The sample consists of about 91,000 clones, less than 90% of them appearing once. The source was PBMCs, collected around atezolizumab (anti-PD-L1) treatment. Receptors were obtained from a man between 65 and 85 years old with urothelial cancer.

The rearrangement joins TRBV15 to TRBJ1-2; D unresolved. From germline, CDR1 is LNHNV and CDR2 YYDKDF (reference sequence). The CDR3 has 16 residues. V lost 5 bases, J lost 8 bases, and 24 bases lay in between. DNA for the CDR3: TGTGCCACCAGCTCATTCCCGCCCGAGCAAAGAGGGGGCTACACCTTC. Translation: CATSSFPPEQRGGYTF.

The CDR3 sequence is CASSSVLADSTDTQYF. The CDR3 DNA reads TGTGCCAGCAGTTCCGTACTAGCGGATAGCACAGATACGCAGTATTTT. The chain recombines TRBV27 with TRBJ2-3; 8 nucleotides agree with TRBD2. V was clipped by 4 bases and J by 0 bases; unmatched bases: 6. The CDR3 covers 16 residues. The V gene's germline CDR1 is MNHEY and CDR2 SMNVEV (reference sequence).

This clone was recorded a few times. The chain recombines TRBV9 with TRBJ2-7; TRBD2 agrees at 7 bases. The CDR3 has 17 amino acids. With V trimmed by 4 bases and J by 2 bases, 15 bases remained unmatched. Germline CDR1 SGDLS, CDR2 YYNGEE. The CDR3 region is CASSFREAAGFPYEQYF. CDR3 DNA sequence: TGTGCCAGCAGCTTTAGGGAGGCAGCGGGGTTCCCCTACGAGCAGTACTTC.

The V and J genes are TRBV7-2 and TRBJ2-2; no reliable D call. The V end lost 1 base, the J end lost 4 bases, and 4 bases lay between the germline ends. The CDR3 totals 13 residues. Germline values: CDR1 SGHTA, CDR2 FQGNSA. CDR3 sequence reads: CASSLVFTGELFF. The CDR3 region has the DNA TGTGCCAGCAGCTTAGTATTCACCGGGGAGCTGTTTTTT.

V and J are TRBV5-1 and TRBJ1-1; tentative D call: TRBD1 (5 bases). V gave up 3 bases and J gave up 2 bases, with 14 bases separating them. The CDR3 totals 15 residues. The germline gives CDR1 SGHRS, CDR2 YFSETQ. The CDR3 spells CASSSRSGGNTEAFF. The CDR3 nucleotides are TGCGCCAGCAGCTCAAGGTCGGGGGGTAACACTGAAGCTTTCTTT.

The rearrangement joins TRBV30 to TRBJ2-5, with a possible D match to TRBD2 (5 bases). V dropped 2 bases and J dropped 2 bases, with 9 bases sitting between them. This CDR3 spans 13 amino acids. Germline CDR1 GTSNPN, CDR2 SVGIG (reference sequence). The CDR3 DNA follows: TGTGCCTGGAGTCCGGGATCTCAAGAGACCCAGTACTTC. This encodes CAWSPGSQETQYF.

This chain uses TRBV7-9 with TRBJ2-2, with D unresolved. V lost 5 bases to trimming and J lost 4 bases, with 11 bases between them. This CDR3 has 14 amino acids. The V gene's germline CDR1 is SEHNR and CDR2 FQNEAQ (reference sequence). CDR3 coding DNA: TGTGCCAGCAGCGCCGACATATCCACCGGGGAGCTGTTTTTT. This gives the protein CASSADISTGELFF.

This chain connects TRBV6-1 to TRBJ2-2; D ambiguous. This CDR3 has 14 residues. CDR1 MNHNS and CDR2 SASEGT come from the germline V gene. Trimming took 0 bases from V and 9 from J, leaving 11 bases between them. The chain's CDR3 is CASSEAVASRELFF. For the CDR3, the DNA is TGTGCCAGCAGTGAAGCGGTAGCTTCCCGGGAGCTGTTTTTT.

In its sample, this clone was seen a few times. V is TRBV30 and J is TRBJ1-2; D ambiguous. CDR1 and CDR2 (germline): GTSNPN, SVGIG (reference sequence). The CDR3 runs to 12 residues. V shed 2 bases and J shed 1 base, with 5 bases lying between them. The CDR3 DNA sequence: TGTGCCTGGAGTTCGGGTAACTATGGCTACACCTTC. Translation gives CAWSSGNYGYTF.

The CDR3 DNA follows: TGTGCCAGCAGTTGGGGCCGGGGGACAGGGAATTCACCCCTCCACTTT. Encoded protein: CASSWGRGTGNSPLHF. The chain is built from TRBV6-6 and TRBJ1-6, with 9 bases fitting TRBD1. Germline V gene data show CDR1 as MNHNY and CDR2 as SVGAGI (reference sequence). This CDR3 has 16 amino acids. V gave up 4 bases and J gave up 7 bases; unmatched junction bases: 8.

The chain links TRBV19 to TRBJ2-7, with 8 nucleotides matching TRBD1. V dropped 5 bases and J dropped 5; count of bases not matched to a gene: 5. CDR1 LNHDA and CDR2 SQIVND come from the germline V gene (reference sequence). The CDR3 runs 13 residues. The CDR3 region has the DNA TGTGCCAGTAGTGACAGGGGTGTCGACGAGCAGTACTTC. As protein: CASSDRGVDEQYF.

This clone was seen many times. The V call is TRBV29-1, the J call TRBJ2-7; 9 nucleotides align to TRBD1. Germline trimming cut 2 bases from V and 5 bases from J; bases unmatched to any gene: 7. The germline CDR1 and CDR2 sequences are SQVTM and ANQGSEA. This CDR3 is 14 amino acids long. The CDR3 bases are TGCAGCGTTGAAAGGACAGGGGTAGGCGACGAGCAGTACTTC. Protein sequence: CSVERTGVGDEQYF.

This chain uses TRBV27 with TRBJ1-2; 9 bases line up with TRBD1. V lost 5 bases, J lost 8 bases, and 9 bases stayed unmatched. This CDR3 contains 14 residues. Germline-derived CDR1 and CDR2 are MNHEY and SMNVEV (reference sequence). CDR3: CASSTTGGAEGYTF. The CDR3 bases are TGTGCCAGCAGTACTACAGGGGGCGCGGAGGGCTACACCTTC.

The gene calls are TRBV29-1 and TRBJ2-5, with a possible D match to TRBD2 (5 bases). Trimming cost V 4 bases and J 0 bases, with 12 bases left between them. The CDR3 is 14 residues long. CDR1 is SQVTM and CDR2 is ANQGSEA in the germline V gene. This CDR3 is CSVGVRGYQETQYF. CDR3 sequence (DNA): TGCAGCGTTGGCGTTCGGGGTTACCAAGAGACCCAGTACTTC.

This clone was counted a few times. The chain links TRBV19 to TRBJ2-7; the D gene is possibly TRBD1 (5 bases). There are 15 residues in the CDR3. V was trimmed by 4 bases and J by 4 bases, leaving 17 bases between them. The germline V gene has CDR1 LNHDA and CDR2 SQIVND (reference sequence). CDR3 loop: CASSRTAGKGYEQYF. DNA for the CDR3: TGTGCCAGTAGTAGGACGGCAGGGAAGGGGTACGAGCAGTACTTC.

The V and J genes are TRBV11-2 and TRBJ1-4; TRBD1 might be the D (5 bases). Germline V gives CDR1 SGHAT, CDR2 FQNNGV. V was trimmed by 0 bases and J by 10 bases, leaving 9 bases between them. This CDR3 has 13 amino acids. The CDR3 reads CASSLDPGGKLFF. CDR3 DNA sequence: TGTGCCAGCAGCTTAGATCCCGGGGGAAAACTGTTTTTT.

This clone was picked up a small number of times. The chain couples TRBV6-1 to TRBJ2-5; D may be TRBD1 (6 bases). The CDR3 is 15 residues long. Germline V gene lookup returns CDR1 MNHNS and CDR2 SASEGT. Deletions cut 6 bases from V and 4 bases from J, with 18 bases between. CDR3 DNA sequence: TGTGCCAGCAGCCTGATGCAGGGGTTGGCAGAGACCCAGTACTTC. Its protein product is CASSLMQGLAETQYF.

The sample holds a few counts of this clone. The chain carries TRBV27 and TRBJ1-1; D gene unclear. The germline gives CDR1 MNHEY, CDR2 SMNVEV (reference sequence). Trimming removed 6 bases at V and 2 bases at J, with 10 bases between. The CDR3 runs to 13 residues. The CDR3 reads CASSLTPNTEAFF. CDR3 in DNA: TGTGCCAGCAGCCTTACACCCAACACTGAAGCTTTCTTT.

This chain uses TRBV28 with TRBJ2-5; 7 nucleotides agree with TRBD2. Germline assignment: CDR1 MDHEN and CDR2 SYDVKM. The CDR3 has 12 residues. V shed 7 bases and J 5 bases; nucleotides not matched to a gene: 4. The CDR3 reads CASTGGWETQYF. The CDR3, as DNA: TGTGCCAGCACGGGGGGTTGGGAGACCCAGTACTTC.

This chain joins TRBV6-1 and TRBJ1-1; 7 positions agree with TRBD1. CDR1 and CDR2 (germline): MNHNS, SASEGT. The CDR3 spans 15 residues. Trimming took 4 bases from V and 1 from J; bases not matched to a gene: 6. DNA for the CDR3: TGTGCCAGCAGTGGCAGGGGGTATGGGAACACTGAAGCTTTCTTT. Its translation is CASSGRGYGNTEAFF.

CDR3 protein: CASSKGGGSSYEQYF. CDR3 bases: TGCGCCAGCAGCAAAGGGGGGGGCAGCTCCTACGAGCAGTACTTC. V is TRBV4-3 and J is TRBJ2-7; a possible D gene is TRBD2 (7 bases). Trimming removed 5 bases at V and 0 bases at J, with 14 bases between. The germline V gene encodes CDR1 LGHNA and CDR2 YSLEER. The CDR3 is 15 residues long.

This chain connects TRBV15 to TRBJ2-5; D is uncertain. CDR3 length equals 15 residues. Deletions cut 0 bases from V and 5 bases from J, with 13 bases between. Germline assignment: CDR1 LNHNV and CDR2 YYDKDF (reference sequence). The CDR3 spells CATSRDSQRRETQYF. CDR3 nucleotide sequence: TGTGCCACCAGCAGAGATTCCCAGAGGCGGGAGACCCAGTACTTC.

In this sample, this clone turned up a few times. V usage is TRBV12-5 and J usage is TRBJ1-2, with unresolved D. This CDR3 has 14 residues. Germline CDR1 and CDR2: LGHNT and FRNRAP. The V and J ends lost 6 bases and 0 bases respectively, with 11 bases between them. The CDR3 region has the DNA TGTGCTAGTGGGCCCGACATGGCTAACTATGGCTACACCTTC. It yields the protein CASGPDMANYGYTF.

The chain uses TRBV20-1 and TRBJ1-1; D gene ambiguous. Germline V gene lookup returns CDR1 DFQATT and CDR2 SNEGSKA (reference sequence). V shed 7 bases and J shed 7 bases, with 13 bases lying between them. CDR3 size: 11 residues. CDR3 in DNA: TGCAGTGTTAGGACCGGGATTGAAGCTTTCTTT. This codes for CSVRTGIEAFF.

Only a few counts were recorded for this clone. The V gene is TRBV11-3, the J gene TRBJ2-7; D might be TRBD1 (6 bases). The germline V gene has CDR1 SGHNT and CDR2 YENEEA. The V gene lost 2 bases and the J gene lost 5 bases, with 22 bases spanning the gap. The CDR3 runs 17 residues. The CDR3 coding sequence is TGTGCCAGCAGCTTACGGACAGAACGATTTTCGTTCAACGAGCAGTACTTC. It is translated as CASSLRTERFSFNEQYF.

This chain uses TRBV6-6 with TRBJ1-5; D unresolved. CDR1 MNHNY and CDR2 SVGAGI come from the germline V gene (reference sequence). This CDR3 contains 15 residues. V was clipped by 2 bases and J by 4 bases, with 12 bases between them. CDR3 in DNA: TGTGCCAGCAGTTACGAAACCTCCGCGAATCAGCCCCAGCATTTT. It yields the protein CASSYETSANQPQHF.

The V and J genes are TRBV7-2 and TRBJ1-2, with 11 bases that match TRBD1. Losses at the gene ends were 3 bases for V and 8 bases for J; bases not matched to a gene: 5. The CDR3 has 14 amino acids. Germline-derived CDR1 and CDR2 are SGHTA and FQGNSA. CDR3 nucleotide sequence: TGTGCCAGCAGCTTCAGGGACAGGGGGGGAGGCTACACCTTC. Its protein is CASSFRDRGGGYTF.

The genes are TRBV7-3 and TRBJ2-3; 7 bases align to TRBD1. The V and J ends lost 5 bases and 4 bases, in that order; junction bases with no gene match: 12. The CDR3 runs to 16 residues. Germline lookup yields CDR1 SGHTA and CDR2 FQGTGA. CDR3 nucleotides: TGTGCCAGCAGCCACCCACAGGGGAGAAGTTCAGATACGCAGTATTTT. Residues: CASSHPQGRSSDTQYF.

The rearrangement links TRBV25-1 to TRBJ1-1; D unclear. From germline, CDR1 is MGHDK and CDR2 SYGVNS. There are 13 residues in the CDR3. V lost 9 bases and J 1 base, leaving 12 bases between the germline ends. The CDR3 loop reads CASIREGNTEAFF. CDR3 nucleotide sequence: TGTGCCAGTATTAGAGAGGGGAACACTGAAGCTTTCTTT. The full variable domain, its missing parts supplied by reference TRBV25-1 and TRBJ1-1, is EADIYQTPRYLVIGTGKKITLECSQTMGHDKMYWYQQDPGMELHLIHYSYGVNSTEKGDLSSESTVSRIRTEHFPLTLESARPSHTSQYLCASIREGNTEAFFGQGTRLTVV.

This chain joins TRBV6-1 and TRBJ2-7; TRBD1 agrees at 9 bases. The ends lost 5 bases at V and 1 base at J; junction bases unmatched: 3. Germline loops: CDR1 MNHNS, CDR2 SASEGT. This CDR3 spans 14 amino acids. DNA of the CDR3: TGTGCCAGCAGTCCCGACAGGGGGTCCTACGAGCAGTACTTC. Its translation is CASSPDRGSYEQYF.